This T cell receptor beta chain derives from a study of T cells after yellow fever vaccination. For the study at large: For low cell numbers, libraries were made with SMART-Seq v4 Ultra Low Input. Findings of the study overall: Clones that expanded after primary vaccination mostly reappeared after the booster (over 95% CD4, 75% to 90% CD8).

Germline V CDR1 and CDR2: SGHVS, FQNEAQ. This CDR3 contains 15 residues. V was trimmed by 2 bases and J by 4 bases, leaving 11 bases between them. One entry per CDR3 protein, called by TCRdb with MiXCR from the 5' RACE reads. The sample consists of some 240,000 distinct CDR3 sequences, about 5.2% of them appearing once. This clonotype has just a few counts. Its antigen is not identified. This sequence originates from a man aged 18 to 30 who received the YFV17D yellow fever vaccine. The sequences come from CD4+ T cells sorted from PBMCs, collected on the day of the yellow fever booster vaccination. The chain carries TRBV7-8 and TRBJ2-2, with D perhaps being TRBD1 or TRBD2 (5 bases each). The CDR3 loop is CASSLRGGTTGELFF. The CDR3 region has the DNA TGTGCCAGCAGCTTACGCGGTGGGACCACCGGGGAGCTGTTTTTT.